The source of this TCR beta chain is a study of metastatic and nonmetastatic thyroid tumors. Overall study: A comparison of repertoires was made across blood and tumor or nodule tissue from malignant and benign thyroid patients.

Patients underwent thyroid surgery, and none had received any treatment before it. Per germline, CDR1 SNHLY and CDR2 FYNNEI. The CDR3 contains 13 residues. The trim removed 5 bases at V and 3 bases at J, leaving 4 bases unmatched. TCRdb reprocessed the PCR reads using MiXCR. Found here are tens of thousands of clones, roughly 12% of them singletons; the top ten hold over 7.5%. In this sample, this clone turned up a few times. The sample has other DNA sequences that encode this CDR3 too. This TCR derives from a female donor with papillary thyroid cancer or a benign thyroid nodule (not recorded which). Some clones in this sample may be carry-over from other donors' samples. The V and J genes are TRBV2 and TRBJ2-7, with 7 bases fitting TRBD1. The sequenced sample was blood. CDR3 nucleotides: TGTGCCAGCAGTCGGGACAGACTCTACGAGCAGTACTTC. This translates into CASSRDRLYEQYF.